A single sample is the source of the 17 T cell receptor beta chains below, sequenced in a study of shared clonotypes between healthy human individuals. The protocol was immunoSEQ multiplex PCR, while the TCRdb copy is restricted to in-frame clones and leaves out a portion. Here the sample spans 1.5 million to 2.5 million clones, about 95% being singletons. CD45RO-negative, CCR7-selected cells formed the naive CD8 fraction, which excluded terminally differentiated effector memory CD45RA+ cells. The sample comprised naive CD8+ T cells sorted from blood. These receptors all come from a man younger than 35 in good health.

The chain recombines TRBV11-2 with TRBJ2-7; D is possibly TRBD2 (6 bases). Per germline, CDR1 SGHAT and CDR2 FQNNGV. CDR3 size: 15 residues. V was clipped by 1 base and J by 3 bases, with 13 bases between them. The CDR3, as DNA: TGTGCCAGCAGCTTAGTGCGGGGCCACCTCTACGAGCAGTACTTC. Protein sequence: CASSLVRGHLYEQYF.

The chain combines TRBV5-1 with TRBJ2-7; possibly TRBD2 for D (6 bases). With 0 bases removed from V and 0 bases from J, the gap between germline ends came to 13 bases. There are 16 residues in the CDR3. Germline V gene sequence: CDR1 SGHRS, CDR2 YFSETQ. The CDR3 region is CASSLVVSGHSYEQYF. DNA for the CDR3: TGCGCCAGCAGCTTGGTGGTTAGCGGACACTCCTACGAGCAGTACTTC. The complete variable domain, with remaining parts taken from reference TRBV5-1 and TRBJ2-7, reads KAGVTQTPRYLIKTRGQQVTLSCSPISGHRSVSWYQQTPGQGLQFLFEYFSETQRNKGNFPGRFSGRQFSNSRSEMNVSTLELGDSALYLCASSLVVSGHSYEQYFGPGTRLTVT.

V usage is TRBV7-3 and J usage is TRBJ2-2, with TRBD2 identical over 15 bases. The CDR3 runs to 18 residues. Germline CDR1 reads SGHTA; CDR2 reads FQGTGA. V lost 5 bases and J lost 6; bases outside the gene matches: 10. CDR3 in amino acids: CASSPGTSGGFRSGELFF. The CDR3 DNA reads as TGTGCCAGCAGCCCCGGGACTAGCGGGGGGTTTCGGTCCGGGGAGCTGTTTTTT.

CDR3 amino acids: CASSLLSGQGILNTGELFF. The DNA of the CDR3 is TGTGCCAGCAGCCTCCTCTCTGGACAGGGAATCCTGAACACCGGGGAGCTGTTTTTT. The gene calls are TRBV7-6 and TRBJ2-2; 8 bases align to TRBD1. CDR1 and CDR2 from the germline V gene are SGHVS and FNYEAQ. The CDR3 runs 19 residues. V lost 5 bases, J lost 1 base, and 15 bases stayed unmatched.

The chain links TRBV7-9 to TRBJ2-7, with no clear D. Germline V gene data show CDR1 as SEHNR and CDR2 as FQNEAQ (reference sequence). There are 15 residues in the CDR3. Trimming left V 0 bases short and J 7 bases short, with 16 bases between. The chain's CDR3 is CASSLASGSVREQYF. CDR3 DNA sequence: TGTGCCAGCAGCTTAGCGTCAGGAAGTGTGAGGGAGCAGTACTTC. The variable domain in full, completed from reference TRBV7-9 and TRBJ2-7, reads DTGVSQNPRHKITKRGQNVTFRCDPISEHNRLYWYRQTLGQGPEFLTYFQNEAQLEKSRLLSDRFSAERPKGSFSTLEIQRTEQGDSAMYLCASSLASGSVREQYFGPGTRLTVT.

The rearrangement uses TRBV28 and TRBJ2-7, with D unclear. Trimming shortened V by 7 bases and J by 3 bases, and 13 bases separated the two germline ends. CDR1 and CDR2 (germline): MDHEN, SYDVKM. CDR3 length: 13 amino acids. Here the CDR3 DNA reads TGTGCCAGCAACCTTTCGCCGAACTACGAGCAGTACTTC. It is translated as CASNLSPNYEQYF.

This clone was seen just once. The J gene is TRBJ1-6, the V gene TRBV9, with a weak D call TRBD1 (6 bases). V was trimmed by 2 bases and J by 11 bases, leaving 11 bases between them. The length of the CDR3 is 13 residues. Per germline, CDR1 SGDLS and CDR2 YYNGEE. The CDR3 region is CASSVGQGTPLHF. As DNA, the CDR3 is TGTGCCAGCAGCGTGGGGCAGGGGACACCCCTCCACTTT.

The V gene is TRBV11-2, the J gene TRBJ2-1, with D perhaps matching TRBD1 (6 bases). V gave up 0 bases and J gave up 0 bases, with 9 bases separating them. The CDR3 consists of 16 residues. Per germline, CDR1 SGHAT and CDR2 FQNNGV. The CDR3 DNA follows: TGTGCCAGCAGCTTAGAAGGGGGTGGCTCCTACAATGAGCAGTTCTTC. This gives the protein CASSLEGGGSYNEQFF.

The chain links TRBV6-1 to TRBJ1-2, with a possible D match to TRBD1 (5 bases). The V and J ends lost 1 base and 0 bases respectively, with 15 bases between them. The CDR3 extends over 17 amino acids. The germline V gene has CDR1 MNHNS and CDR2 SASEGT. The CDR3 loop reads CASSEEPGAITNYGYTF. DNA of the CDR3: TGTGCCAGCAGTGAAGAGCCCGGGGCCATAACTAACTATGGCTACACCTTC.

The chain recombines TRBV21-1 with TRBJ2-1; the tabulated D call, TRBD2, remains unverified against the DNA. TRBV21-1 is termed a pseudogene. The CDR3 spans 18 residues. DNA for the CDR3: TGTGCCAGCAGCAAAGGGTCAAAGGGCCTAGCGGGAGGTCTTGAGCAGTTCTTC. The encoded protein is CASSKGSKGLAGGLEQFF.

CDR3 bases: TGTGCCAGCATTTCGGACTTGACCTACAATGAGCAGTTCTTC. It codes for CASISDLTYNEQFF. The chain recombines TRBV2 with TRBJ2-1, with a tentative D call TRBD2 (5 bases). With 7 bases removed from V and 2 bases from J, the gap between germline ends came to 12 bases. CDR3 length: 14 residues. The V gene's germline CDR1 is SNHLY and CDR2 FYNNEI.

The chain has TRBV30 and TRBJ2-1; 11 bases are a match to TRBD1. The V segment lost 5 bases and the J segment 6 bases; nucleotides outside the gene matches: 6. Germline CDR1 and CDR2: GTSNPN and SVGIG (reference sequence). The CDR3 extends over 14 amino acids. The CDR3 is CAWVGTGGSNEQFF. The CDR3 DNA sequence: TGTGCCTGGGTTGGGACAGGGGGTAGCAATGAGCAGTTCTTC.

The V call is TRBV27, the J call TRBJ1-1; TRBD1 might be the D (6 bases). The germline V gene has CDR1 MNHEY and CDR2 SMNVEV (reference sequence). This CDR3 spans 15 amino acids. Trimming removed 6 bases from V and 0 bases from J, with 14 bases in between. For the CDR3, the DNA is TGTGCCAGCAGACCGGACAGAACTATGAACACTGAAGCTTTCTTT. Its translation is CASRPDRTMNTEAFF.

This clone has only a few counts. The chain uses TRBV27 and TRBJ1-1, with a weak D call TRBD1 (6 bases). With 8 bases removed from V and 4 bases from J, the gap between germline ends came to 11 bases. Germline lookup yields CDR1 MNHEY and CDR2 SMNVEV (reference sequence). The CDR3 is made up of 12 amino acids. CDR3 sequence: CASEGVGTEAFF. In nucleotides, the CDR3 is TGTGCCAGCGAGGGGGTGGGCACTGAAGCTTTCTTT.

V usage is TRBV6-1 and J usage is TRBJ2-3; D might be TRBD1 or TRBD2, each matching 5 bases. The CDR3 length is 13 residues. Germline assignment: CDR1 MNHNS and CDR2 SASEGT. V dropped 8 bases and J dropped 2 bases, with 11 bases sitting between them. The CDR3 protein is CASGDGNTDTQYF. The CDR3, as DNA: TGTGCCAGCGGGGACGGTAACACAGATACGCAGTATTTT.

The chain couples TRBV7-8 to TRBJ2-3; TRBD2 matches 8 bases. Looked up from germline, CDR1 is SGHVS and CDR2 is FQNEAQ. The CDR3 is 15 residues long. The V segment lost 5 bases and the J segment 4 bases; nucleotides outside the gene matches: 8. The CDR3 DNA is TGTGCCAGCAGCCCCATGACTAGCGTCCCAGATACGCAGTATTTT. It codes for CASSPMTSVPDTQYF.

The CDR3 loop is CASSPPRGLADTQYF. CDR3 nucleotides: TGTGCCAGCAGCCCGCCCAGGGGGCTCGCAGATACGCAGTATTTT. The chain combines TRBV7-9 with TRBJ2-3; 8 bases line up with TRBD1. This CDR3 region has 15 residues. From germline, CDR1 is SEHNR and CDR2 FQNEAQ (reference sequence). V was pared by 5 bases and J by 4 bases, with 8 bases of the junction left unmatched. The variable domain in full, with the rest retrieved from reference TRBV7-9 and TRBJ2-3, is DTGVSQNPRHKITKRGQNVTFRCDPISEHNRLYWYRQTLGQGPEFLTYFQNEAQLEKSRLLSDRFSAERPKGSFSTLEIQRTEQGDSAMYLCASSPPRGLADTQYFGPGTRLTVL.